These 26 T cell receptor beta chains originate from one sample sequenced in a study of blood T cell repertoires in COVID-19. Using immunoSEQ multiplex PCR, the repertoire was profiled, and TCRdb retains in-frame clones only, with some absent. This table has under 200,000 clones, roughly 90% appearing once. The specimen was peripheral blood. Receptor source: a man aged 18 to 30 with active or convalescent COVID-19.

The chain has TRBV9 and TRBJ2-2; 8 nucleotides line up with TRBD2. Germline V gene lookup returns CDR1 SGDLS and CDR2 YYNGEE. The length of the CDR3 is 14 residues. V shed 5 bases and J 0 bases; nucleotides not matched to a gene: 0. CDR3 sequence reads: CASRTSANTGELFF. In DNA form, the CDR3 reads TGTGCCAGCAGGACTAGCGCGAACACCGGGGAGCTGTTTTTT.

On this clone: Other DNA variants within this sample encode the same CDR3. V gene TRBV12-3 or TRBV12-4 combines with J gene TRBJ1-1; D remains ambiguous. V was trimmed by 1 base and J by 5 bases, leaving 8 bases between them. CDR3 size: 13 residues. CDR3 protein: CASSLDRGTEAFF. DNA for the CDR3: TGTGCCAGCAGTTTAGACAGAGGGACTGAAGCTTTCTTT.

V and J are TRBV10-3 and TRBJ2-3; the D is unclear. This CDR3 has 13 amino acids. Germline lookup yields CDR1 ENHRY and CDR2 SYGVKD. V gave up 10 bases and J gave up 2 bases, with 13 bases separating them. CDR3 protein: CATKIFHTDTQYF. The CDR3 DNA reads TGTGCCACCAAAATTTTTCACACAGATACGCAGTATTTT.

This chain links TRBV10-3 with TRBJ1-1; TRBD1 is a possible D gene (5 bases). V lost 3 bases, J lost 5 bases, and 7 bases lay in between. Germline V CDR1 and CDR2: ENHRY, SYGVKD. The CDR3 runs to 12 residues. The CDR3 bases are TGTGCCATCAGTGATGGGGCAACTGAAGCTTTCTTT. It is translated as CAISDGATEAFF.

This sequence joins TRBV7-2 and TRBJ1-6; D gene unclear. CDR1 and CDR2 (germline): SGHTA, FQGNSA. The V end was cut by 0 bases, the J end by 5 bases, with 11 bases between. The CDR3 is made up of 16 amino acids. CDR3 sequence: CASSLARPANNSPLHF. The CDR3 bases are TGTGCCAGCAGCTTAGCGCGGCCAGCCAATAATTCACCCCTCCACTTT.

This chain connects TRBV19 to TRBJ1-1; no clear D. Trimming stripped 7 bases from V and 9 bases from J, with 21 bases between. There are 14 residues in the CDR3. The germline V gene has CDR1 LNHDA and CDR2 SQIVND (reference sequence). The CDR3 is CASKGIEGGDQAFF. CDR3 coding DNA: TGTGCCAGTAAAGGAATAGAGGGCGGGGATCAAGCTTTCTTT.

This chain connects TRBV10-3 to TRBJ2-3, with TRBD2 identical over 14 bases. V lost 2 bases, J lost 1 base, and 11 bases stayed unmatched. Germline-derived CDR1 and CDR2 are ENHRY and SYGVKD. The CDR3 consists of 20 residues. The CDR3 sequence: CAISEEGTSGSRLGTDTQYF. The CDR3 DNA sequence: TGTGCCATCAGTGAGGAGGGGACTAGCGGGAGTCGGCTTGGCACAGATACGCAGTATTTT.

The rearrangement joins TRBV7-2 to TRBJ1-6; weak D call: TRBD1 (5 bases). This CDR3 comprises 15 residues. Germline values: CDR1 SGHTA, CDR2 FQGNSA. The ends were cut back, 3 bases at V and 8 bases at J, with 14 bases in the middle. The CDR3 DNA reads TGTGCCAGCAGCTTTCTCAGGGAAGGGGATTCACCCCTCCACTTT. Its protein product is CASSFLREGDSPLHF.

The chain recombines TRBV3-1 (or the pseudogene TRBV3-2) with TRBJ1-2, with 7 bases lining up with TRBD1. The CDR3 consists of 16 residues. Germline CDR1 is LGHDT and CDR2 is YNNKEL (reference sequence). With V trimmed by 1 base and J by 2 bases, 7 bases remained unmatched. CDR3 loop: CASSQGGTEENYGYTF. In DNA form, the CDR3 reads TGTGCCAGCAGCCAAGGGGGGACAGAGGAGAACTATGGCTACACCTTC.

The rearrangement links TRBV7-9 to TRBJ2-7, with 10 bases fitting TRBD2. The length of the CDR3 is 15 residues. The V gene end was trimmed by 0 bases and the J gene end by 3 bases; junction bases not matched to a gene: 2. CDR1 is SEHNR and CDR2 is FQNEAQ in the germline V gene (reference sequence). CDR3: CASSLATSGVYEQYF. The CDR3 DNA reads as TGTGCCAGCAGCTTAGCTACTAGCGGGGTCTACGAGCAGTACTTC.

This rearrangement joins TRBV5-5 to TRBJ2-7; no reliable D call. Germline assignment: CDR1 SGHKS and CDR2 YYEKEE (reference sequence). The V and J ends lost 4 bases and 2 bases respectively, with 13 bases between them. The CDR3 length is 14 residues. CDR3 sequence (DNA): TGTGCCAGCAGCCTCGACTTGAATACCTACGAGCAGTACTTC. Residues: CASSLDLNTYEQYF.

The CDR3 nucleotides read TGTGCCAGCAGCGTAGTGGCCTTTACGAACACCGGGGAGCTGTTTTTT. Translated, it gives CASSVVAFTNTGELFF. The J gene is TRBJ2-2, the V gene TRBV9; D not certain. Trimming shortened V by 0 bases and J by 0 bases, and 9 bases separated the two germline ends. CDR3 size: 16 residues. The germline V gene has CDR1 SGDLS and CDR2 YYNGEE.

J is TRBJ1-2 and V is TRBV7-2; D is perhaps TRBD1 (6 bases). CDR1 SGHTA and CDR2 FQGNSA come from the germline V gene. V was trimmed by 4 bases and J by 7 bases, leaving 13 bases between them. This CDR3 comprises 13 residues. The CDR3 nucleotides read TGTGCCAGCAGCTCAGGACAGTCTGTTGGCTACACCTTC. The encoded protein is CASSSGQSVGYTF.

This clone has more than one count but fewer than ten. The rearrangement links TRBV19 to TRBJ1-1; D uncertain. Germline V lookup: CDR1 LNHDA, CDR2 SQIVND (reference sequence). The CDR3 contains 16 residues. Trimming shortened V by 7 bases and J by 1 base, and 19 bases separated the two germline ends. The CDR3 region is CASTASARPKNTEAFF. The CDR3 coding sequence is TGTGCCAGTACGGCTTCCGCCAGGCCCAAGAACACTGAAGCTTTCTTT.

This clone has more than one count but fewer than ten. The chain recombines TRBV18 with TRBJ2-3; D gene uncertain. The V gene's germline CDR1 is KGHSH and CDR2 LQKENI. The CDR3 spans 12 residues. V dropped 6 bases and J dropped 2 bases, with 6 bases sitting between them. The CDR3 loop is CASSSDTDTQYF. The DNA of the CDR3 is TGTGCCAGCTCCAGCGACACAGATACGCAGTATTTT.

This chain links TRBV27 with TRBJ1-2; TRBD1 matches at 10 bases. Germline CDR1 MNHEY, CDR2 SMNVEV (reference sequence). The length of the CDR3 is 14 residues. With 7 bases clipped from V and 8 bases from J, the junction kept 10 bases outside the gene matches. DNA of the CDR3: TGTGCCAGCACGGGACAGGGGCTTCTTTCGGGCTACACCTTC. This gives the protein CASTGQGLLSGYTF.

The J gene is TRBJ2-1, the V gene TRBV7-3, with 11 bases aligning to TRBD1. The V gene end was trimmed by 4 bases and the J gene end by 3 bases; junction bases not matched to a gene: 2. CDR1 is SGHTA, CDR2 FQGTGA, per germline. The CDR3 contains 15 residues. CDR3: CASSSGTGGYNEQFF. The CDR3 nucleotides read TGTGCCAGCAGCTCCGGGACAGGGGGCTACAATGAGCAGTTCTTC.

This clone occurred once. Written as DNA, the CDR3 is TGTGCCAGCAGCTCCATTGGGACTAGCGGAGGTAGAGAGACCCAGTACTTC. Its protein product is CASSSIGTSGGRETQYF. The genes are TRBV11-2 and TRBJ2-5; the match to TRBD2 covers 11 bases. Germline CDR1 SGHAT, CDR2 FQNNGV. This CDR3 is 17 amino acids long. Trimming removed 4 bases from V and 4 bases from J; junction bases left unmatched: 11.

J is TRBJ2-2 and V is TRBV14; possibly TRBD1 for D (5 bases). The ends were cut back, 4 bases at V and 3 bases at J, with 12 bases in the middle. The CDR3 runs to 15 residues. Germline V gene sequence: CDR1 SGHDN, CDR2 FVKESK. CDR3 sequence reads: CASSRQRDYTGELFF. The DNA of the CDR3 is TGTGCCAGCAGCCGACAGCGAGATTACACCGGGGAGCTGTTTTTT.

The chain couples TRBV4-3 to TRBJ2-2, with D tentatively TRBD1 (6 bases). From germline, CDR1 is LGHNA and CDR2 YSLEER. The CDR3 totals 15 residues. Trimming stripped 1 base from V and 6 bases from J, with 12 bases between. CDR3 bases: TGCGCCAGCAGCCAAGGCAACAGGGCTCCCGGGGAGCTGTTTTTT. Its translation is CASSQGNRAPGELFF.

In DNA form, the CDR3 reads TGTGCCAGCAGTTTAATGGGACAGCTAAACACTGAAGCTTTCTTT. It codes for CASSLMGQLNTEAFF. The chain uses TRBV27 and TRBJ1-1, with TRBD1 matching 7 bases. V lost 2 bases and J lost 2; bases outside the gene matches: 5. The CDR3 extends over 15 amino acids. CDR1 and CDR2 (germline): MNHEY, SMNVEV (reference sequence).

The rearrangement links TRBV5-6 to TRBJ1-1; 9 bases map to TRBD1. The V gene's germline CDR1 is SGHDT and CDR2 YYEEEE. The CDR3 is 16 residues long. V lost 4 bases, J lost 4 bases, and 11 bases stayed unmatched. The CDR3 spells CASSPPTGGYGTEAFF. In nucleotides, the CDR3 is TGTGCCAGCAGCCCTCCGACAGGGGGGTATGGCACTGAAGCTTTCTTT.

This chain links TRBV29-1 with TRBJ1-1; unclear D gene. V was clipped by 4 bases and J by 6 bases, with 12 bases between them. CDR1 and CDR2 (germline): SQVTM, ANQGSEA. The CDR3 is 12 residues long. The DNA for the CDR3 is TGCAGCGTTGCGGTGGTGTCTGCTGAAGCTTTCTTT. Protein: CSVAVVSAEAFF.

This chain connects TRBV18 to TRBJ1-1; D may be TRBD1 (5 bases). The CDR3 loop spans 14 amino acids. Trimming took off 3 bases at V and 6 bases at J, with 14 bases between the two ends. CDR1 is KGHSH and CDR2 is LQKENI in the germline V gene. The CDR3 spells CASSPQGGNPEAFF. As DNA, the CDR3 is TGTGCCAGCTCACCTCAGGGTGGTAACCCTGAAGCTTTCTTT. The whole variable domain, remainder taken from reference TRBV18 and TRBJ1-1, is NAGVMQNPRHLVRRRGQEARLRCSPMKGHSHVYWYRQLPEEGLKFMVYLQKENIIDESGMPKERFSAEFPKEGPSILRIQQVVRGDSAAYFCASSPQGGNPEAFFGQGTRLTVV.

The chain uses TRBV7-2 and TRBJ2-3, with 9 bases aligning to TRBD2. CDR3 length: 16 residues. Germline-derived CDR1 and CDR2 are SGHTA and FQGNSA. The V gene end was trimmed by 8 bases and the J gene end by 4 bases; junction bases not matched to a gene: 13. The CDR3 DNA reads TGTGCCAGCCGCAAGGCGGGAGGGCCTGGGGCAGATACGCAGTATTTT. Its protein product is CASRKAGGPGADTQYF. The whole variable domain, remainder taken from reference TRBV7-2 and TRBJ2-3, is GAGVSQSPSNKVTEKGKDVELRCDPISGHTALYWYRQSLGQGLEFLIYFQGNSAPDKSGLPSDRFSAERTGGSVSTLTIQRTQQEDSAVYLCASRKAGGPGADTQYFGPGTRLTVL.

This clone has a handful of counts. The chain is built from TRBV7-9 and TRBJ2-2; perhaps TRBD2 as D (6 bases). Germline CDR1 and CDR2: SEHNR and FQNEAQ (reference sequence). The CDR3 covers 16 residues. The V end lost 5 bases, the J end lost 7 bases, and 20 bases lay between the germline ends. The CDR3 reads CASSRGTSLAGGELFF. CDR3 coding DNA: TGTGCCAGCAGCCGCGGGACCTCCCTTGCTGGCGGGGAGCTGTTTTTT.